This entry lists 20 T cell receptor beta chains sequenced from one sample in a study of cytomegalovirus exposure and HLA in healthy donors. This PCR relied on a set of 60 Vbeta primers and 13 Jbeta primers. This table comes from immunoSEQ multiplex PCR, and its TCRdb copy is limited to in-frame clones, with some not included. Of approximately 300,000 clones in the sample, roughly 80% were seen once. The sequencing sample was made of PBMCs. The receptor set was obtained from a girl aged 2-10 years in good health and CMV-seronegative.

The rearrangement uses TRBV6-1 and TRBJ1-1; no definite D call. The CDR3 has 12 amino acids. Trimming took off 0 bases at V and 4 bases at J, with 3 bases between the two ends. CDR1 is MNHNS and CDR2 is SASEGT in the germline V gene. CDR3 coding DNA: TGTGCCAGCAGTGAAGCGCGCACTGAAGCTTTCTTT. It yields the protein CASSEARTEAFF.

This clone has only a few counts. The rearrangement uses TRBV5-4 and TRBJ2-1, with D perhaps matching TRBD2 (6 bases). CDR1 and CDR2 (germline): SGHNT, YYREEE (reference sequence). Trimming stripped 0 bases from V and 8 bases from J, with 12 bases between. This CDR3 spans 14 amino acids. This CDR3 is CASSLGLEYDEQFF. As DNA, the CDR3 is TGTGCCAGCAGCTTGGGACTAGAATACGATGAGCAGTTCTTC.

The chain joins TRBV11-2 to TRBJ1-2; D is uncertain. The V and J ends lost 2 bases and 1 base respectively, with 20 bases between them. Germline-derived CDR1 and CDR2 are SGHAT and FQNNGV. The CDR3 length is 18 residues. CDR3 protein: CASSLTIVSGRDNYGYTF. Written as DNA, the CDR3 is TGTGCCAGCAGCTTAACGATCGTCAGCGGAAGAGATAACTATGGCTACACCTTC.

This chain links TRBV27 with TRBJ2-1; no clear D. Trimming removed 2 bases from V and 0 bases from J, with 5 bases in between. Germline assignment: CDR1 MNHEY and CDR2 SMNVEV (reference sequence). The CDR3 extends over 14 amino acids. The CDR3 DNA sequence: TGTGCCAGCAGTTTAGCAGGCTCCTACAATGAGCAGTTCTTC. It translates to CASSLAGSYNEQFF.

The genes are TRBV7-9 and TRBJ1-4, with 9 bases fitting TRBD1. The CDR3 sequence is 17 residues long. Germline V gene sequence: CDR1 SEHNR, CDR2 FQNEAQ (reference sequence). V shed 4 bases and J 3 bases; nucleotides not matched to a gene: 9. CDR3 in DNA: TGTGCCAGCAGCTCCTCCCGGGACAGGGTAGCTAATGAAAAACTGTTTTTT. Translating it yields CASSSSRDRVANEKLFF.

The rearrangement joins TRBV11-2 to TRBJ2-3, with D tentatively TRBD2 (6 bases). This CDR3 region has 12 residues. In germline, CDR1 is SGHAT, CDR2 FQNNGV. V was shortened by 4 bases and J by 6 bases, with 8 bases between the two germline ends. CDR3: CASSSTSDTQYF. The DNA of the CDR3 is TGTGCCAGCAGCTCGACTAGTGATACGCAGTATTTT. The full variable domain, with the rest looked up from reference TRBV11-2 and TRBJ2-3, is EAGVAQSPRYKIIEKRQSVAFWCNPISGHATLYWYQQILGQGPKLLIQFQNNGVVDDSQLPKDRFSAERLKGVDSTLKIQPAKLEDSAVYLCASSSTSDTQYFGPGTRLTVL.

The V gene is TRBV6-5, the J gene TRBJ1-1; TRBD1 agrees at 9 bases. CDR1 and CDR2 (germline): MNHEY, SVGAGI. The CDR3 loop spans 12 amino acids. V lost 6 bases, J lost 7 bases, and 3 bases stayed unmatched. CDR3 DNA sequence: TGTGCCAGCAGGCGACAGGGGGTTGAAGCTTTCTTT. Protein sequence: CASRRQGVEAFF.

The chain links TRBV15 to TRBJ1-5, with 7 bases identical to TRBD1. The V gene's germline CDR1 is LNHNV and CDR2 YYDKDF (reference sequence). The CDR3 covers 18 residues. J was trimmed by 3 bases and V by 0 bases; bases with no gene match: 11. CDR3 nucleotides: TGTGCCACCAGCAGAGATCTTTCTTCAGGGGGTATCAATCAGCCCCAGCATTTT. Its translation is CATSRDLSSGGINQPQHF. The variable domain in full, completed from reference TRBV15 and TRBJ1-5, reads DAMVIQNPRYQVTQFGKPVTLSCSQTLNHNVMYWYQQKSSQAPKLLFHYYDKDFNNEADTPDNFQSRRPNTSFCFLDIRSPGLGDTAMYLCATSRDLSSGGINQPQHFGDGTRLSIL.

The chain employs TRBV5-1 and TRBJ2-7; 16 bases map to TRBD2. After removal of 4 bases from V and 3 bases from J, the junction contained 7 bases not matched to a gene. The CDR3 sequence is 17 residues long. Germline CDR1 and CDR2: SGHRS and YFSETQ. CDR3 nucleotide sequence: TGCGCCAGCAGCGGGGGGACTAGCGGGAGGGGTGGCTACGAGCAGTACTTC. Translating gives CASSGGTSGRGGYEQYF.

The genes are TRBV18 and TRBJ2-5; D is undetermined. The end of the DNA fits TRBJ2-7 better, so the J call may be wrong. Per germline, CDR1 KGHSH and CDR2 LQKENI. There are 14 residues in the CDR3. CDR3 sequence reads: CASSPSRPNYEQYF. In DNA form, the CDR3 reads TGTGCCAGCTCACCATCAAGGCCCAACTACGAGCAGTACTTC.

This clone was picked up a small number of times. The V gene is TRBV5-1, the J gene TRBJ2-1; 10 bases agree with TRBD1. There are 14 residues in the CDR3. Germline V CDR1 and CDR2: SGHRS, YFSETQ. V lost 4 bases, J lost 5 bases, and 3 bases stayed unmatched. The CDR3 DNA reads as TGCGCCAGCAGCCTAGGACAGGGGGACAATGAGCAGTTCTTC. Its translation is CASSLGQGDNEQFF. Looking up the rest from reference TRBV5-1 and TRBJ2-1 gives the full variable domain: KAGVTQTPRYLIKTRGQQVTLSCSPISGHRSVSWYQQTPGQGLQFLFEYFSETQRNKGNFPGRFSGRQFSNSRSEMNVSTLELGDSALYLCASSLGQGDNEQFFGPGTRLTVL.

This chain joins TRBV7-9 and TRBJ2-1; possibly TRBD2 for D (7 bases). CDR1 and CDR2 (germline): SEHNR, FQNEAQ (reference sequence). This CDR3 is built from 14 residues. Trimming took 5 bases from V and 3 from J, leaving 11 bases between them. The CDR3 loop reads CASSRGGVYNEQFF. The CDR3 DNA reads as TGTGCCAGCAGCCGAGGGGGGGTCTACAATGAGCAGTTCTTC.

J is TRBJ1-2 and V is TRBV13, with 8 bases that match TRBD1. Germline V lookup: CDR1 PRHDT, CDR2 FYEKMQ (reference sequence). This CDR3 spans 13 amino acids. The V and J ends lost 4 bases and 8 bases, in that order; junction bases with no gene match: 6. The CDR3 region has the DNA TGTGCCAGCAGCTCCCAGGGGGCTCGCGGCTACACCTTC. Its translation is CASSSQGARGYTF.

As to this clone: The junction departs from the called germline gene at one end, perhaps through a read error. This chain joins TRBV7-2 and TRBJ2-1; 9 bases line up with TRBD2. The CDR3 runs to 12 residues. CDR1 is SGHTA and CDR2 is FQGNSA in the germline V gene. The CDR3 coding sequence is TGTGCCAGCAGCTTAGCGGGGGTAGCGGGGGTCTTC. It yields the protein CASSLAGVAGVF. The complete variable domain, with remaining parts taken from reference TRBV7-2 and TRBJ2-1, reads GAGVSQSPSNKVTEKGKDVELRCDPISGHTALYWYRQSLGQGLEFLIYFQGNSAPDKSGLPSDRFSAERTGGSVSTLTIQRTQQEDSAVYLCASSLAGVAGVFGPGTRLTVL.

This clone was observed a handful of times. The chain links TRBV30 to TRBJ2-5; the D gene is possibly TRBD1 (6 bases). CDR1 and CDR2 from the germline V gene are GTSNPN and SVGIG (reference sequence). V dropped 5 bases and J dropped 2 bases, with 9 bases sitting between them. The CDR3 contains 12 residues. DNA for the CDR3: TGTGCCTGGTCGCAGGGGCAAGAGACCCAGTACTTC. It specifies CAWSQGQETQYF.

The chain carries TRBV7-9 and TRBJ2-1, with TRBD2 as a possible D gene (6 bases). CDR1 and CDR2 (germline): SEHNR, FQNEAQ (reference sequence). There are 15 residues in the CDR3. V was shortened by 0 bases and J by 8 bases, with 14 bases between the two germline ends. DNA for the CDR3: TGTGCCAGCAGCTTAGCTTCGGGGGTAGTCGATGAGCAGTTCTTC. Translation gives CASSLASGVVDEQFF.

The V and J genes are TRBV30 and TRBJ1-2, with 9 bases lining up with TRBD1. This CDR3 is 16 amino acids long. Germline V gene lookup returns CDR1 GTSNPN and CDR2 SVGIG (reference sequence). The V and J ends lost 5 bases and 3 bases, in that order; junction bases with no gene match: 13. CDR3 in DNA: TGTGCCTGGTCGGACAGGGGCGCTAAAATTCACTATGGCTACACCTTC. Its protein product is CAWSDRGAKIHYGYTF.

The V and J genes are TRBV5-6 and TRBJ1-5, with no clear D. Trimming stripped 1 base from V and 4 bases from J, with 6 bases between. The CDR3 runs to 13 residues. From germline, CDR1 is SGHDT and CDR2 YYEEEE. CDR3 DNA sequence: TGTGCCAGCAGCTTGAACCTAAATCAGCCCCAGCATTTT. Residues: CASSLNLNQPQHF.

CDR3 nucleotide sequence: TGTGCCACTTCCCCTTCCGGGACAACGTACGAGCAGTACTTC. It codes for CATSPSGTTYEQYF. The V call is TRBV7-6, the J call TRBJ2-7; the D gene is possibly TRBD1 (6 bases). Germline-derived CDR1 and CDR2 are SGHVS and FNYEAQ. Trimming pared 10 bases from V and 4 bases from J, leaving 20 bases between. The length of the CDR3 is 14 residues. The full variable domain, its missing parts supplied by reference TRBV7-6 and TRBJ2-7, is GAGVSQSPRYKVTKRGQDVALRCDPISGHVSLYWYRQALGQGPEFLTYFNYEAQQDKSGLPNDRFSAERPEGSISTLTIQRTEQRDSAMYRCATSPSGTTYEQYFGPGTRLTVT.

CDR3 region: CASRRQGSGELFF. The CDR3 region has the DNA TGTGCCAGCAGGAGACAGGGATCCGGGGAGCTGTTTTTT. The rearrangement uses TRBV6-1 and TRBJ2-2; TRBD1 matches 7 bases. Per the germline V gene, CDR1 is MNHNS and CDR2 is SASEGT. CDR3 size: 13 residues. With 6 bases clipped from V and 6 bases from J, the junction kept 4 bases outside the gene matches.